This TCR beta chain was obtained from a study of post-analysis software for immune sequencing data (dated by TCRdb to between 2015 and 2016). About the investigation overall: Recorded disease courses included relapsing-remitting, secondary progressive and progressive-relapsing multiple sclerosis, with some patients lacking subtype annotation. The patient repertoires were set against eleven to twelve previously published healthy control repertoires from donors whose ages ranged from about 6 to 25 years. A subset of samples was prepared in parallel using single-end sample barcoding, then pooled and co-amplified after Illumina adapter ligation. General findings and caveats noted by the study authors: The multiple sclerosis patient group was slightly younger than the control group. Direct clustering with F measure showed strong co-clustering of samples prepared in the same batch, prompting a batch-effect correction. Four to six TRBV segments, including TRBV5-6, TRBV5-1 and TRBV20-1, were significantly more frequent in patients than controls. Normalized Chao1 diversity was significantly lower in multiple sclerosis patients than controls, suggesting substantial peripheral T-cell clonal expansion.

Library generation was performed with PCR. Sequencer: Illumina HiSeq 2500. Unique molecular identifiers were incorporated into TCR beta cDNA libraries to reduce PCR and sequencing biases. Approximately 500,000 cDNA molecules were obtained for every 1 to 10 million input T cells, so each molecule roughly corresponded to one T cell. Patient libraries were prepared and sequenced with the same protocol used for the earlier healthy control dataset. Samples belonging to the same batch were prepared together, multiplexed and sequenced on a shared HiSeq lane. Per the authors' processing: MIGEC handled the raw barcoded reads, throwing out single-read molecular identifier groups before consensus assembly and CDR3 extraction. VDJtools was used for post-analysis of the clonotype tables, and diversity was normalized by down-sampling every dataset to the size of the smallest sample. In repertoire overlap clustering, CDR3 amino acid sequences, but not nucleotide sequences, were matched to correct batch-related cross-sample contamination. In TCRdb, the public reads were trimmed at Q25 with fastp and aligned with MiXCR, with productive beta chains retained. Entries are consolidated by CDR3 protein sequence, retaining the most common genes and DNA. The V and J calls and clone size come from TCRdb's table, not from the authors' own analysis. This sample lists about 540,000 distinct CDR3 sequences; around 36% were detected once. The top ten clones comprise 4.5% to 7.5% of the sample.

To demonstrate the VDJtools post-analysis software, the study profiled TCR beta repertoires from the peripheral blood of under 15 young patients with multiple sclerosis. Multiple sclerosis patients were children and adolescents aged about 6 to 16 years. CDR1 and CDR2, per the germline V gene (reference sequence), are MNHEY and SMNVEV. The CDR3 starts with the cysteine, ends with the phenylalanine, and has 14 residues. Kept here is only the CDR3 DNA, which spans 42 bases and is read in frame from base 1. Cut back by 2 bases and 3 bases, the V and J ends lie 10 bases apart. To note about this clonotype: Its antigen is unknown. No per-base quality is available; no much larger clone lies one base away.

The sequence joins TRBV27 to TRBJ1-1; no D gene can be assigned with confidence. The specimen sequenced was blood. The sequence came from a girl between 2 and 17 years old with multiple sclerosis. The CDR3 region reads CASSLVDRYTEAFF. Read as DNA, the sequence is TGTGCCAGCAGTTTAGTGGATAGATACACTGAAGCTTTCTTT.